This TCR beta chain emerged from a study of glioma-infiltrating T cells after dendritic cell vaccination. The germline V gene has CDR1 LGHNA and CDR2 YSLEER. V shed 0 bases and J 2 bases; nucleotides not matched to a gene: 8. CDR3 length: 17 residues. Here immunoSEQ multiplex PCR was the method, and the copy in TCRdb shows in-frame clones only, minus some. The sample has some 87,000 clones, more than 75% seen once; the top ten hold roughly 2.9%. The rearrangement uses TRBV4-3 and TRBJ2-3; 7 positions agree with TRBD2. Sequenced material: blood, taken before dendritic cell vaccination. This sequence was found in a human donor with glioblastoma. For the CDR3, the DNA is TGCGCCAGCAGCCAAGAGGGCCCTAGCGGTGTCACAGATACGCAGTATTTT. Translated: CASSQEGPSGVTDTQYF.